This T cell receptor (beta chain) was recorded in a study of T cell responses to AZD1222 COVID-19 vaccine. The CDR3 contains 14 residues. Germline CDR1 and CDR2: MDHEN and SYDVKM. Trimming removed 6 bases from V and 3 bases from J, with 12 bases in between. Clones were read by immunoSEQ multiplex PCR, and TCRdb kept only the in-frame ones, dropping some. Found here are more than 100,000 clones, nearly 95% of them singletons; the top ten hold about 5%. About this clone itself: Antigen specificity is unknown.

Study results and limitations: Baseline testing showed seropositivity in only five to seven AZD1222 recipients.

The rearrangement uses TRBV28 and TRBJ1-5; D not resolved. The receptor was isolated from an adult in good health. Material: peripheral blood, obtained on day 0 of AZD1222 vaccination. CDR3 loop: CASSTTVINQPQHF. The CDR3 DNA is TGTGCCAGCAGCACGACCGTGATCAATCAGCCCCAGCATTTT.